This T cell receptor (beta chain) was documented in a study of graft-versus-host responses after intestinal transplantation. Measured with immunoSEQ multiplex PCR; TCRdb has only the in-frame clones, and not every one. The sample records fewer than 95,000 clones, around 93% being singletons. Turning to this clone: The antigen is not known.

The V segment lost 2 bases and the J segment 4 bases; nucleotides outside the gene matches: 12. The CDR3 loop spans 17 amino acids. CDR1 is SGHVS, CDR2 FNYEAQ, per germline. V and J are TRBV7-6 and TRBJ2-5, with TRBD1 identical over 8 bases. This receptor was identified in a human donor who received an intestinal transplant. Sample: unstimulated CD8+ T cells sorted from spleen or lymph node cells, taken before intestinal transplant. The CDR3 loop is CASSLPPGQDRPETQYF. DNA of the CDR3: TGTGCCAGCAGCTTACCTCCGGGACAGGATCGTCCAGAGACCCAGTACTTC. Based on the CDR3 plus reference TRBV7-6 and TRBJ2-5, the full variable domain is GAGVSQSPRYKVTKRGQDVALRCDPISGHVSLYWYRQALGQGPEFLTYFNYEAQQDKSGLPNDRFSAERPEGSISTLTIQRTEQRDSAMYRCASSLPPGQDRPETQYFGPGTRLLVL.